This T cell receptor (beta chain) was sequenced during a study of cytomegalovirus exposure and HLA in healthy donors. Study as a whole: HLA-typed donors were the source of about 81 million unique TCRs held in an early data release.

General study results and limits: Later genetic work tied a missense DCLRE1C variant to beta-chain V and J trimming. Using a false discovery rate of 0.05, a later analysis showed that some 16,000 TCR beta sequences were associated with HLA alleles.

Primers: 60 Vbeta forward and 13 Jbeta reverse. Clones were sequenced by immunoSEQ multiplex PCR, and TCRdb holds only the in-frame ones, with some missing. The sample includes approximately 150,000 clones, about 75% of them seen just once. Per the germline V gene, CDR1 is SGHRS and CDR2 is YFSETQ. The CDR3 has 16 amino acids. V was clipped by 0 bases and J by 0 bases, with 13 bases between them. Notes on this clone: Its target is not known.

Healthy bone marrow donors made up the donor group. The sequence derives from a man between 40 and 49 years old in good health and CMV-seronegative. The specimen sequenced was PBMCs. J is TRBJ2-7 and V is TRBV5-1; tentatively, D is TRBD1 (7 bases). The CDR3 here is CASSLGPQGGSYEQYF. The CDR3 DNA follows: TGCGCCAGCAGCTTGGGCCCCCAGGGGGGCTCCTACGAGCAGTACTTC.